Presented here are 19 T cell receptor beta chains from one specimen sequenced in a study of OX40 agonist ivuxolimab in advanced cancers. Some clones are missing from TCRdb's copy, which holds only in-frame ones; the method was immunoSEQ multiplex PCR. The sample has around 150,000 clones; approximately 94% are singletons. The specimen comprised CD4+ or CD8+ T cells sorted from blood, sampled in a trial of the OX40 agonist ivuxolimab. The receptors stem from an adult with an advanced solid tumor such as melanoma, head and neck, liver or kidney cancer.

V usage is TRBV10-2 and J usage is TRBJ1-2; D not resolved. Trimming removed 6 bases at V and 0 bases at J, with 11 bases between. This CDR3 spans 14 amino acids. Germline CDR1 WSHSY, CDR2 SAAADI. The chain's CDR3 is CASRTQRTNYGYTF. CDR3 nucleotide sequence: TGCGCCAGCAGGACGCAGAGAACTAACTATGGCTACACCTTC.

The chain couples TRBV28 to TRBJ2-7; D tentatively reads TRBD1 or TRBD2 (5 bases each). Trimming shortened V by 3 bases and J by 7 bases, and 22 bases separated the two germline ends. Germline V CDR1 and CDR2: MDHEN, SYDVKM. The CDR3 extends over 16 amino acids. DNA of the CDR3: TGTGCCAGCAGTTTCTCCTCCGGGACCCTCTCGCGTGAGCAGTACTTC. This encodes CASSFSSGTLSREQYF.

The genes are TRBV7-2 and TRBJ1-2; D is perhaps TRBD1 (6 bases). V was clipped by 1 base and J by 8 bases, with 20 bases between them. This CDR3 has 16 residues. Germline-derived CDR1 and CDR2 are SGHTA and FQGNSA. CDR3 residues: CASSLVSPGEGAGYTF. The DNA of the CDR3 is TGTGCCAGCAGCTTAGTCTCCCCAGGGGAAGGTGCGGGCTACACCTTC.

CDR3 region: CASSLTGTGTVEAFF. The CDR3 DNA sequence: TGCGCCAGCAGCTTAACCGGGACGGGAACAGTTGAAGCTTTCTTT. The rearrangement joins TRBV5-1 to TRBJ1-1; D might be TRBD1 (5 bases). The CDR3 extends over 15 amino acids. Trimming removed 2 bases at V and 7 bases at J, with 18 bases between. Germline V CDR1 and CDR2: SGHRS, YFSETQ.

The chain has TRBV9 and TRBJ2-5, with TRBD1 matching 10 bases. Germline V gene data show CDR1 as SGDLS and CDR2 as YYNGEE. V was clipped by 0 bases and J by 3 bases; unmatched bases: 8. The CDR3 sequence is 17 residues long. The CDR3 protein is CASSVAPVGQGEETQYF. The CDR3 DNA sequence: TGTGCCAGCAGCGTAGCGCCAGTAGGACAGGGGGAAGAGACCCAGTACTTC.

This chain connects TRBV7-2 to TRBJ2-5; a weak D match, TRBD2 (7 bases). The CDR3 covers 14 residues. The V gene lost 1 base and the J gene lost 7 bases, with 13 bases spanning the gap. Per the germline V gene, CDR1 is SGHTA and CDR2 is FQGNSA. The CDR3 loop reads CASSLVEGGGTQYF. The CDR3 nucleotides are TGTGCCAGCAGCTTAGTTGAAGGGGGGGGGACCCAGTACTTC. Using reference TRBV7-2 and TRBJ2-5 for the parts outside the CDR3, the full variable domain is GAGVSQSPSNKVTEKGKDVELRCDPISGHTALYWYRQSLGQGLEFLIYFQGNSAPDKSGLPSDRFSAERTGGSVSTLTIQRTQQEDSAVYLCASSLVEGGGTQYFGPGTRLLVL.

This rearrangement joins TRBV19 to TRBJ2-2; TRBD1 aligns across 7 bases. Germline V gives CDR1 LNHDA, CDR2 SQIVND (reference sequence). The CDR3 extends over 15 amino acids. The J segment lost 4 bases and the V segment lost 5 bases, leaving 7 bases of the junction unmatched. This CDR3 reads CASSPSGTVTGELFF. The CDR3 DNA follows: TGTGCCAGTAGTCCATCCGGGACAGTCACCGGGGAGCTGTTTTTT.

The V call is TRBV7-2, the J call TRBJ2-5; 11 nucleotides agree with TRBD2. V gave up 5 bases and J gave up 5 bases; unmatched junction bases: 7. The CDR3 extends over 15 amino acids. The germline V gene has CDR1 SGHTA and CDR2 FQGNSA. CDR3 amino acids: CASSPRLAGRETQYF. Here the CDR3 DNA reads TGTGCCAGCAGCCCTCGACTAGCGGGAAGGGAGACCCAGTACTTC.

The V gene is TRBV5-6, the J gene TRBJ1-2, with D unresolved. Germline V gene lookup returns CDR1 SGHDT and CDR2 YYEEEE. The ends were cut back, 1 base at V and 0 bases at J, with 4 bases in the middle. The length of the CDR3 is 13 residues. CDR3 DNA sequence: TGTGCCAGCAGCTTGACAGCTAACTATGGCTACACCTTC. This gives the protein CASSLTANYGYTF.

V is TRBV6-6 and J is TRBJ2-7; D assignment may be TRBD1 or TRBD2 (7 bases each). The V gene's germline CDR1 is MNHNY and CDR2 SVGAGI (reference sequence). V lost 8 bases and J lost 2, with 13 bases in between. The length of the CDR3 is 13 residues. CDR3 bases: TGTGCCAGCGGGAGGGACAGCCCCTACGAGCAGTACTTC. This sequence encodes CASGRDSPYEQYF.

The chain combines TRBV18 with TRBJ2-3, with no clear D. Trimming left V 3 bases short and J 4 bases short, with 11 bases between. The CDR3 has 14 amino acids. Germline assignment: CDR1 KGHSH and CDR2 LQKENI. This CDR3 is CASSPSQGADTQYF. CDR3 sequence (DNA): TGTGCCAGCTCACCGTCCCAAGGCGCAGATACGCAGTATTTT.

The rearrangement uses TRBV10-2 and TRBJ1-1; TRBD1 matches at 7 bases. There are 14 residues in the CDR3. Germline V gene data show CDR1 as WSHSY and CDR2 as SAAADI. Germline trimming cut 9 bases from V and 1 base from J; bases unmatched to any gene: 8. The CDR3 spells CASIRWTGNTEAFF. CDR3 sequence (DNA): TGCGCCAGTATTAGATGGACAGGGAACACTGAAGCTTTCTTT.

The chain combines TRBV28 with TRBJ1-1; D is uncertain. The CDR3 extends over 14 amino acids. CDR1 is MDHEN, CDR2 SYDVKM, per germline. V lost 5 bases, J lost 3 bases, and 13 bases lay in between. The CDR3 protein is CASSKRSGDTEAFF. The CDR3 nucleotides are TGTGCCAGCAGTAAACGGTCCGGGGACACTGAAGCTTTCTTT.

The chain couples TRBV10-3 to TRBJ2-7, with D possibly TRBD1 on 5 matching bases. From germline, CDR1 is ENHRY and CDR2 SYGVKD. The ends were cut back, 3 bases at V and 2 bases at J, with 8 bases in the middle. This CDR3 region has 13 residues. CDR3 sequence reads: CAISDRATYEQYF. The CDR3 nucleotides are TGTGCCATCAGTGACAGGGCCACCTACGAGCAGTACTTC.

V and J are TRBV11-2 and TRBJ2-5, with TRBD2 matching over 16 bases. Trimming removed 5 bases from V and 5 bases from J; junction bases left unmatched: 8. Germline CDR1 and CDR2: SGHAT and FQNNGV. The CDR3 is 17 amino acids. The CDR3 sequence: CASSVGTSGGAWETQYF. Here the CDR3 DNA reads TGTGCCAGCAGCGTGGGGACTAGCGGGGGGGCATGGGAGACCCAGTACTTC. The full variable domain, its missing parts supplied by reference TRBV11-2 and TRBJ2-5, is EAGVAQSPRYKIIEKRQSVAFWCNPISGHATLYWYQQILGQGPKLLIQFQNNGVVDDSQLPKDRFSAERLKGVDSTLKIQPAKLEDSAVYLCASSVGTSGGAWETQYFGPGTRLLVL.

The chain couples TRBV6-1 to TRBJ1-3; 9 nucleotides agree with TRBD1. This CDR3 has 17 amino acids. Per the germline V gene, CDR1 is MNHNS and CDR2 is SASEGT. V lost 4 bases to trimming and J lost 3 bases; unmatched junction nucleotides: 10. CDR3 region: CASSASRGTGSGNTIYF. The CDR3 nucleotides read TGTGCCAGCAGTGCCAGTAGGGGGACAGGGAGTGGAAACACCATATATTTT.

V is TRBV7-7 and J is TRBJ2-2, with 7 bases fitting TRBD2. The V gene's germline CDR1 is SSHAT and CDR2 FNYEAQ (reference sequence). Trimming removed 5 bases from V and 6 bases from J; junction bases left unmatched: 6. The CDR3 is 14 amino acids. CDR3 DNA: TGTGCCAGCAGCCAAGGACTAGTTGCCGGGGAGCTGTTTTTT. Translating gives CASSQGLVAGELFF.

The chain employs TRBV5-8 and TRBJ2-7; perhaps D is TRBD1 or TRBD2 (5 bases each). The V gene lost 4 bases and the J gene lost 3 bases, with 17 bases spanning the gap. The CDR3 is 15 amino acids. In germline, CDR1 is SGHTS, CDR2 YDEGEE. CDR3 sequence reads: CASSPGLTPDYEQYF. The CDR3 coding sequence is TGTGCCAGCAGCCCGGGGCTCACTCCGGACTACGAGCAGTACTTC. The complete variable domain, with remaining parts taken from reference TRBV5-8 and TRBJ2-7, reads EAGVTQSPTHLIKTRGQQATLRCSPISGHTSVYWYQQALGLGLQFLLWYDEGEERNRGNFPPRFSGRQFPNYSSELNVNALELEDSALYLCASSPGLTPDYEQYFGPGTRLTVT.

This chain links TRBV25-1 with TRBJ2-7, with TRBD2 matching over 7 bases. CDR3 length equals 14 residues. Losses at the gene ends were 4 bases for V and 0 bases for J; bases not matched to a gene: 3. The V gene's germline CDR1 is MGHDK and CDR2 SYGVNS. CDR3 amino acids: CASSGGRVSYEQYF. In DNA form, the CDR3 reads TGTGCCAGCAGTGGAGGGAGGGTCTCCTACGAGCAGTACTTC.